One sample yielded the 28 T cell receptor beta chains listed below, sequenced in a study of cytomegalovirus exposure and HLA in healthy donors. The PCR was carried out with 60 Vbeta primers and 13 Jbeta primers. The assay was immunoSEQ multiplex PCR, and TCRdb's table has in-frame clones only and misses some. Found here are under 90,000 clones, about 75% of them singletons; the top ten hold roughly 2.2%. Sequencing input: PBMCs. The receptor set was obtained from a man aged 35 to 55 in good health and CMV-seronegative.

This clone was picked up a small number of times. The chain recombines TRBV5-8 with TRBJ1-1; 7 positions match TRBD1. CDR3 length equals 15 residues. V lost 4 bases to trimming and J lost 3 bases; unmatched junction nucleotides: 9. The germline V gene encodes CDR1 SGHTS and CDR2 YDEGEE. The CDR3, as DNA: TGTGCCAGCAGCCAGGAGACAGGGAAGTACACTGAAGCTTTCTTT. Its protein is CASSQETGKYTEAFF. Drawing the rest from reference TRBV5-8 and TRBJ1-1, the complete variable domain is EAGVTQSPTHLIKTRGQQATLRCSPISGHTSVYWYQQALGLGLQFLLWYDEGEERNRGNFPPRFSGRQFPNYSSELNVNALELEDSALYLCASSQETGKYTEAFFGQGTRLTVV.

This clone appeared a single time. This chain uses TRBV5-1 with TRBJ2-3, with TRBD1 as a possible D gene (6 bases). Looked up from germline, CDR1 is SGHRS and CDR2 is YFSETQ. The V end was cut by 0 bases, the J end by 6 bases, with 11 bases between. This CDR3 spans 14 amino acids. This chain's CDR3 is CASSLDRAVDTQYF. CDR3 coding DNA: TGCGCCAGCAGCTTGGACAGGGCGGTGGATACGCAGTATTTT.

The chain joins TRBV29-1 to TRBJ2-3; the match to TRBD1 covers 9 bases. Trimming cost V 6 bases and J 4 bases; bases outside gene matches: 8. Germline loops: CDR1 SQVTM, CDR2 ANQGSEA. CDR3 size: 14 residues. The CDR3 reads CSVLTGGSADTQYF. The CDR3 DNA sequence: TGCAGCGTCTTAACAGGGGGCAGCGCAGATACGCAGTATTTT.

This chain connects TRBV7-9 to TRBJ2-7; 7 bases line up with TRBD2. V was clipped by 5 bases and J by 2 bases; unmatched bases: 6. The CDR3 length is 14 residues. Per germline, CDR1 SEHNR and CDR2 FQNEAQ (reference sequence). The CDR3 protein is CASSPRGSTYEQYF. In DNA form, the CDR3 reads TGTGCCAGCAGCCCGCGGGGGTCAACCTACGAGCAGTACTTC. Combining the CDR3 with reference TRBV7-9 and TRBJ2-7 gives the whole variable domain DTGVSQNPRHKITKRGQNVTFRCDPISEHNRLYWYRQTLGQGPEFLTYFQNEAQLEKSRLLSDRFSAERPKGSFSTLEIQRTEQGDSAMYLCASSPRGSTYEQYFGPGTRLTVT.

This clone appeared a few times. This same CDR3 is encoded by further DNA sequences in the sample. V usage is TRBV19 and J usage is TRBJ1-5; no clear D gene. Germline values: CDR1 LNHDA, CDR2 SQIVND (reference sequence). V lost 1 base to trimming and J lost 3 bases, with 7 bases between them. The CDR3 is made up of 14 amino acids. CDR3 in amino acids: CASSIAGYNQPQHF. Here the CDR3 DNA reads TGTGCCAGTAGTATAGCGGGATACAATCAGCCCCAGCATTTT.

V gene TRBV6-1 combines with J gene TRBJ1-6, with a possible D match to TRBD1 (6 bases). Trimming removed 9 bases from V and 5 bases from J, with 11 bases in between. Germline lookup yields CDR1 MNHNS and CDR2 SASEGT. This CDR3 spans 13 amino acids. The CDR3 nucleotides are TGTGCCAGTTTGACAGGAGATAATTCACCCCTCCACTTT. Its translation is CASLTGDNSPLHF.

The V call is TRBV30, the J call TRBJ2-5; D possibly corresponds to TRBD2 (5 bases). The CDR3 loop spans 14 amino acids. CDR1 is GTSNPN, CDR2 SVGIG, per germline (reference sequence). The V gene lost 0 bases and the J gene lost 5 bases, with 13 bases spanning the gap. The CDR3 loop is CAWSVRGRRETQYF. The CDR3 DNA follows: TGTGCCTGGAGTGTTCGTGGGAGACGGGAGACCCAGTACTTC. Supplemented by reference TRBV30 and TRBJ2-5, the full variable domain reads SQTIHQWPATLVQPVGSPLSLECTVEGTSNPNLYWYRQAAGRGLQLLFYSVGIGQISSEVPQNLSASRPQDRQFILSSKKLLLSDSGFYLCAWSVRGRRETQYFGPGTRLLVL.

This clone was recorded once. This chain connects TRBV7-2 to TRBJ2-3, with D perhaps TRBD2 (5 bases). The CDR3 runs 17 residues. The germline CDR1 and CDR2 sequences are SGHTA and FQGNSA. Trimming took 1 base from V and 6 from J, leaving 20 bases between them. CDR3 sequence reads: CASSLERESVWRDTQYF. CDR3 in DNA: TGTGCCAGCAGCTTAGAGAGGGAATCAGTTTGGAGGGATACGCAGTATTTT.

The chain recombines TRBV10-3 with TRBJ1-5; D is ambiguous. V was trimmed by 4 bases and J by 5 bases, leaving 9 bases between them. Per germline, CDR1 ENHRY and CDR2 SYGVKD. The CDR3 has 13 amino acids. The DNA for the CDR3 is TGTGCCATCAGTGGCGAGGGTGATCAGCCCCAGCATTTT. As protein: CAISGEGDQPQHF.

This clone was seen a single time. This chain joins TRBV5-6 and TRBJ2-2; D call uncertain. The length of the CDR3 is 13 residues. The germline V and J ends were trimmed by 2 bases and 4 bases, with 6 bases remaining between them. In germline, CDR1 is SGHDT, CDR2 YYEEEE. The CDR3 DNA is TGTGCCAGCAGCTTAGTCGGCACCGGGGAGCTGTTTTTT. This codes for CASSLVGTGELFF.

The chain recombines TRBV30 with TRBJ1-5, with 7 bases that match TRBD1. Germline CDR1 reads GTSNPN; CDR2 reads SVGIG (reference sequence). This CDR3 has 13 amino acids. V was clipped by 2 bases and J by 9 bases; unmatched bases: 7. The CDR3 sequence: CAWSRQAGGPQHF. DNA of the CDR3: TGTGCCTGGAGTAGACAGGCAGGGGGGCCCCAGCATTTT. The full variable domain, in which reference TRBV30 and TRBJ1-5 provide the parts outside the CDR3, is SQTIHQWPATLVQPVGSPLSLECTVEGTSNPNLYWYRQAAGRGLQLLFYSVGIGQISSEVPQNLSASRPQDRQFILSSKKLLLSDSGFYLCAWSRQAGGPQHFGDGTRLSIL.

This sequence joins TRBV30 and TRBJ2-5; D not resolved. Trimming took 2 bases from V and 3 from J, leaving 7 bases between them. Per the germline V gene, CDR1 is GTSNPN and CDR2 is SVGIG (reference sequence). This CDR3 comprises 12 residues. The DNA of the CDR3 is TGTGCCTGGAGTAGTCAGGAAGAGACCCAGTACTTC. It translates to CAWSSQEETQYF. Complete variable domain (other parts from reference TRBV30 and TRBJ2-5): SQTIHQWPATLVQPVGSPLSLECTVEGTSNPNLYWYRQAAGRGLQLLFYSVGIGQISSEVPQNLSASRPQDRQFILSSKKLLLSDSGFYLCAWSSQEETQYFGPGTRLLVL.

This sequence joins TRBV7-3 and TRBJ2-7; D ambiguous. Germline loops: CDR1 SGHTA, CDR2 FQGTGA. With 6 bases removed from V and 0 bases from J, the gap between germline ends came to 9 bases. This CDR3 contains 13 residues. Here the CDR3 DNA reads TGTGCCAGCAGTGCGGCCAGCTCCTACGAGCAGTACTTC. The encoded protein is CASSAASSYEQYF.

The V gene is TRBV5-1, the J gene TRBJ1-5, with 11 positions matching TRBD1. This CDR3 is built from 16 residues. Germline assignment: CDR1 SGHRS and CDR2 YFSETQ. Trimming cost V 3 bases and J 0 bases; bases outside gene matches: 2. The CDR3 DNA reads TGCGCCAGCAGCTCCGGGACAGGGGGTAGCAATCAGCCCCAGCATTTT. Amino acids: CASSSGTGGSNQPQHF.

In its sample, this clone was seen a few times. The CDR3 sequence is CASTTGQGGNQPQHF. Here the CDR3 DNA reads TGTGCCAGTACTACGGGACAGGGGGGCAATCAGCCCCAGCATTTT. The chain couples TRBV19 to TRBJ1-5, with 11 bases identical to TRBD1. V gave up 7 bases and J gave up 2 bases; unmatched junction bases: 4. Germline V CDR1 and CDR2: LNHDA, SQIVND (reference sequence). The CDR3 is 15 amino acids.

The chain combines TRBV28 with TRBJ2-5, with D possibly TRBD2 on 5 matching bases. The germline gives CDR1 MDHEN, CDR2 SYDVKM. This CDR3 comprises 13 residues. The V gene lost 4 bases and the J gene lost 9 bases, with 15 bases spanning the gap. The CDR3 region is CASSSSGFGAQYF. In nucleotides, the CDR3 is TGTGCCAGCAGTTCCTCGGGGTTCGGGGCCCAGTACTTC.

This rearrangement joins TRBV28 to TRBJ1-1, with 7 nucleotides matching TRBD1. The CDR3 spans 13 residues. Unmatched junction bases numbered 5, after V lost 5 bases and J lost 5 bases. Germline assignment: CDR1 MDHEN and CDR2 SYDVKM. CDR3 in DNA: TGTGCCAGCAGTCCGACAGGGAGGACTGAAGCTTTCTTT. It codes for CASSPTGRTEAFF.

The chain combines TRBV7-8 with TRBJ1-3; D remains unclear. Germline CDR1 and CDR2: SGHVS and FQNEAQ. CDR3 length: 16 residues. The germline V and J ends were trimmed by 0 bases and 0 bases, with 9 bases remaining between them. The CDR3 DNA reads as TGTGCCAGCAGCTTAGCCGCGTCAGGCTCTGGAAACACCATATATTTT. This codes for CASSLAASGSGNTIYF.

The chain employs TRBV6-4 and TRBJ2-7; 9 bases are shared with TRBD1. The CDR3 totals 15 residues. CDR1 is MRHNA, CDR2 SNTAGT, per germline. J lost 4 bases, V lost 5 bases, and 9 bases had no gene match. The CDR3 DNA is TGTGCCAGCAGTCCTACAGGGGGCGGTGTTTACGAGCAGTACTTC. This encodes CASSPTGGGVYEQYF.

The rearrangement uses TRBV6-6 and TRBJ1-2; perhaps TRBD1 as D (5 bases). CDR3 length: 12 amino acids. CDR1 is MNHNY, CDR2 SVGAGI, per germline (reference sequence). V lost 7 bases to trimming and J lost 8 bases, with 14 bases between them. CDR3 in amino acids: CASNTRVGGYTF. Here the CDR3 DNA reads TGTGCCAGCAATACCAGGGTAGGAGGCTACACCTTC.

The CDR3 sequence is CASKEGTQETQYF. As DNA, the CDR3 is TGTGCCAGCAAGGAGGGGACTCAAGAGACCCAGTACTTC. The chain is built from TRBV6-5 and TRBJ2-5; D is perhaps TRBD2 (6 bases). Deletions cut 7 bases from V and 2 bases from J, with 11 bases between. This CDR3 region has 13 residues. Germline V gives CDR1 MNHEY, CDR2 SVGAGI.

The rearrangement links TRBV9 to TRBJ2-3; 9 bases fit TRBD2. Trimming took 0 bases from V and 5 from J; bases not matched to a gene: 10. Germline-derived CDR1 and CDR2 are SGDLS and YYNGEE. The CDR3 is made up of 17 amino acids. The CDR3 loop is CASSVALLAGAGDTQYF. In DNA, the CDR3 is TGTGCCAGCAGCGTAGCCCTTTTAGCGGGAGCCGGAGATACGCAGTATTTT. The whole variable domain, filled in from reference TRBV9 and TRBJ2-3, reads DSGVTQTPKHLITATGQRVTLRCSPRSGDLSVYWYQQSLDQGLQFLIQYYNGEERAKGNILERFSAQQFPDLHSELNLSSLELGDSALYFCASSVALLAGAGDTQYFGPGTRLTVL.

The CDR3 sequence: CASSFRGSAYEQYF. As DNA, the CDR3 is TGTGCCAGCAGTTTCAGGGGGAGCGCCTACGAGCAGTACTTC. V gene TRBV28 combines with J gene TRBJ2-7; 7 nucleotides line up with TRBD1. The CDR3 totals 14 residues. Germline CDR1 MDHEN, CDR2 SYDVKM. V shed 3 bases and J 2 bases; nucleotides not matched to a gene: 4.

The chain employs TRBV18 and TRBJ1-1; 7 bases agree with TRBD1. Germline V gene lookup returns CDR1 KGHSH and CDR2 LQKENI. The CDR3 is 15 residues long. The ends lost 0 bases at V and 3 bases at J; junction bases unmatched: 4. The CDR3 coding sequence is TGTGCCAGCTCACCACCGACAGGGTCCGACACTGAAGCTTTCTTT. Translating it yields CASSPPTGSDTEAFF. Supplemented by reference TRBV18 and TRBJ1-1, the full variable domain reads NAGVMQNPRHLVRRRGQEARLRCSPMKGHSHVYWYRQLPEEGLKFMVYLQKENIIDESGMPKERFSAEFPKEGPSILRIQQVVRGDSAAYFCASSPPTGSDTEAFFGQGTRLTVV.

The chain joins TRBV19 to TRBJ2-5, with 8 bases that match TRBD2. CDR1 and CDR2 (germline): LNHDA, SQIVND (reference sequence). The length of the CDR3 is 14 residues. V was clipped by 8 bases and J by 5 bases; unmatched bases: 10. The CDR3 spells CASAGGAGWETQYF. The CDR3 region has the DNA TGTGCCAGTGCCGGGGGGGCAGGGTGGGAGACCCAGTACTTC.

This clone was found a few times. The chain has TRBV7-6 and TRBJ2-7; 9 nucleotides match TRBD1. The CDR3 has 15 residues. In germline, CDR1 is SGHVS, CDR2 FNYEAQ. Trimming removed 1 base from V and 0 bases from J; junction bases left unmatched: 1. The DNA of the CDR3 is TGTGCCAGCAGCTTAGAGGGACAGGGCTCCTACGAGCAGTACTTC. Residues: CASSLEGQGSYEQYF.

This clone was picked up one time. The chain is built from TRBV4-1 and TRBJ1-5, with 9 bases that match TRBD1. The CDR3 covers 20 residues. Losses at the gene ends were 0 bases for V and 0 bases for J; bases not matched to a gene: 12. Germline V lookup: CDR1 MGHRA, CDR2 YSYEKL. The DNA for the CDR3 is TGCGCCAGCAGCCAAGATGGGACAGGGCTGACCCAATATAGCAATCAGCCCCAGCATTTT. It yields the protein CASSQDGTGLTQYSNQPQHF.

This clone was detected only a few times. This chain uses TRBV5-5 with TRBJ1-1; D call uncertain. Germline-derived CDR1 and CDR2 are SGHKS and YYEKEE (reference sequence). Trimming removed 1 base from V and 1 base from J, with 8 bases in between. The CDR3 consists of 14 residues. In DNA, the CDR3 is TGTGCCAGCAGCTTGAGGCAGGCGAACACTGAAGCTTTCTTT. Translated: CASSLRQANTEAFF. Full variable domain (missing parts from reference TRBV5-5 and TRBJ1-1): DAGVTQSPTHLIKTRGQQVTLRCSPISGHKSVSWYQQVLGQGPQFIFQYYEKEERGRGNFPDRFSARQFPNYSSELNVNALLLGDSALYLCASSLRQANTEAFFGQGTRLTVV.